The 28 T cell receptor beta chains reported below all come from one sample, sequenced in a study of identical twins. TCRdb used MiXCR to reprocess the 5' RACE reads, holding one entry per CDR3 protein. The data contain under 250,000 distinct CDR3 sequences, 7.5% of them singletons. This sample was shared with a second study, whose subject was yellow fever vaccine responses in identical twins.

Sequencing input: CD8+ T cells sorted from blood. The receptors here all came from a woman under 30 in good health.

Of note for this clonotype: A much bigger clone sits one base away, suggesting this may be a read error. This sequence joins TRBV5-1 and TRBJ2-5; no definite D call. The CDR3 spans 15 residues. V was shortened by 4 bases and J by 1 base, with 14 bases between the two germline ends. Germline V gene lookup returns CDR1 SGHRS and CDR2 YFSETQ. DNA for the CDR3: TGCGCCAGCAGCCAAAGGGCCTTGTGCCAAGAGACCCAGTACTTC. This translates into CASSQRALCQETQYF.

The sample holds a few counts of this clonotype. The CDR3 sequence: CATSDSTGVASYEQYF. The CDR3 nucleotides are TGTGCCACCAGTGATTCTACAGGGGTCGCTTCGTACGAGCAGTACTTC. V usage is TRBV24-1 and J usage is TRBJ2-7, with 7 nucleotides matching TRBD1. The V and J ends lost 2 bases and 4 bases, in that order; junction bases with no gene match: 10. The CDR3 loop spans 16 amino acids. Germline CDR1 reads KGHDR; CDR2 reads SFDVKD.

This clonotype was observed a handful of times. This chain connects TRBV4-1 to TRBJ2-1, with a possible D match to TRBD2 (6 bases). Trimming pared 5 bases from V and 0 bases from J, leaving 14 bases between. From germline, CDR1 is MGHRA and CDR2 YSYEKL. This CDR3 contains 16 residues. The CDR3 sequence: CASSSPDGSSYNEQFF. The CDR3 DNA follows: TGCGCCAGCAGCTCTCCGGACGGGAGCTCCTACAATGAGCAGTTCTTC.

In its sample, this clonotype was seen many times. V gene TRBV12-3 or TRBV12-4 combines with J gene TRBJ1-2; 10 bases are a match to TRBD1. J lost 8 bases, V lost 3 bases, and 6 bases had no gene match. This CDR3 region has 14 residues. CDR3 sequence: CASSLTGGGGGYTF. CDR3 bases: TGTGCCAGCAGTTTGACAGGGGGCGGCGGAGGCTACACCTTC.

The CDR3 loop reads CASSAGTGAFF. In nucleotides, the CDR3 is TGTGCCAGCAGCGCCGGGACTGGGGCTTTCTTT. The chain has TRBV9 and TRBJ1-1; D may be TRBD1 (5 bases). Germline-derived CDR1 and CDR2 are SGDLS and YYNGEE. Between the trimmed V and J ends, which lost 3 bases and 11 bases, there was a span of 11 bases. This CDR3 region has 11 residues.

A few counts support this clonotype. J is TRBJ2-1 and V is TRBV12-3 or TRBV12-4; tentatively, D is TRBD1 (6 bases). V was clipped by 2 bases and J by 4 bases, with 9 bases between them. The CDR3 extends over 14 amino acids. The CDR3 DNA is TGTGCCAGCAGTTTATTAGGGACATACAATGAGCAGTTCTTC. Amino acids: CASSLLGTYNEQFF.

This clonotype was found a few times. The J gene is TRBJ2-3, the V gene TRBV10-2, with D unclear. Looked up from germline, CDR1 is WSHSY and CDR2 is SAAADI. The V end lost 3 bases, the J end lost 6 bases, and 4 bases lay between the germline ends. This CDR3 has 11 amino acids. In DNA, the CDR3 is TGCGCCAGCAGTGAAGCGGATACGCAGTATTTT. Its protein product is CASSEADTQYF.

This clonotype was counted only a few times. V and J are TRBV24-1 and TRBJ2-3; TRBD1 might be the D (5 bases). The CDR3 extends over 16 amino acids. In germline, CDR1 is KGHDR, CDR2 SFDVKD. The V gene lost 3 bases and the J gene lost 3 bases, with 15 bases spanning the gap. This CDR3 is CATSDPTSRETDTQYF. The CDR3 DNA is TGTGCCACCAGTGATCCCACTTCCAGGGAAACAGATACGCAGTATTTT.

The chain recombines TRBV7-8 with TRBJ2-3; 7 nucleotides match TRBD2. The germline gives CDR1 SGHVS, CDR2 FQNEAQ. The CDR3 has 16 residues. V dropped 1 base and J dropped 6; count of bases not matched to a gene: 10. The CDR3 region is CASSLGGGTKGDTQYF. The DNA of the CDR3 is TGTGCCAGCAGCTTAGGGGGGGGGACCAAAGGGGATACGCAGTATTTT. The variable domain in full, with the rest retrieved from reference TRBV7-8 and TRBJ2-3, is GAGVSQSPRYKVAKRGQDVALRCDPISGHVSLFWYQQALGQGPEFLTYFQNEAQLDKSGLPSDRFFAERPEGSVSTLKIQRTQQEDSAVYLCASSLGGGTKGDTQYFGPGTRLTVL.

This clonotype has at least ten counts. The rearrangement uses TRBV20-1 and TRBJ1-1; a possible D gene is TRBD1 (5 bases). Germline V gives CDR1 DFQATT, CDR2 SNEGSKA (reference sequence). Trimming removed 6 bases at V and 6 bases at J, with 11 bases between. The length of the CDR3 is 11 residues. The CDR3 loop is CSALMGAEAFF. CDR3 coding DNA: TGCAGTGCCCTGATGGGGGCTGAAGCTTTCTTT.

This clonotype was observed many times. The V call is TRBV24-1, the J call TRBJ2-1, with D possibly called TRBD1 or TRBD2 (7 bases each). V was shortened by 5 bases and J by 7 bases, with 20 bases between the two germline ends. The germline V gene has CDR1 KGHDR and CDR2 SFDVKD. The CDR3 spans 16 residues. CDR3 region: CATSGIRGGSANEQFF. The CDR3 bases are TGTGCCACCAGTGGTATCAGGGGGGGTTCAGCGAATGAGCAGTTCTTC.

This clonotype was seen many times. V gene TRBV5-1 combines with J gene TRBJ2-1; the match to TRBD1 covers 7 bases. The junction had 4 bases not matched to a gene; V was cut back by 4 bases and J by 0 bases. The CDR3 runs to 15 residues. Germline CDR1 is SGHRS and CDR2 is YFSETQ. DNA of the CDR3: TGCGCCAGCAGCATCCGGGACAGCTCCTACAATGAGCAGTTCTTC. It translates to CASSIRDSSYNEQFF.

The chain carries TRBV5-4 and TRBJ2-5; possibly TRBD1 for D (5 bases). Trimming pared 2 bases from V and 3 bases from J, leaving 11 bases between. This CDR3 has 14 residues. The V gene's germline CDR1 is SGHNT and CDR2 YYREEE (reference sequence). The CDR3 bases are TGTGCCAGCAGCTTAGAAGACAGAGAAGAGACCCAGTACTTC. It encodes CASSLEDREETQYF.

This clonotype has a count of ten or more. CDR3 bases: TGTGCCAGCAGTTTAGCCGGGGTCGGGATGGGAGAGACCCAGTACTTC. Translation gives CASSLAGVGMGETQYF. This sequence joins TRBV12-3 or TRBV12-4 and TRBJ2-5, with a possible D match to TRBD2 (5 bases). CDR3 size: 16 residues. With 0 bases removed from V and 4 bases from J, the gap between germline ends came to 15 bases.

This clonotype was counted between two and nine times. The V and J genes are TRBV12-3 or TRBV12-4 and TRBJ1-1, with 7 bases matching TRBD1. The CDR3 sequence is 14 residues long. The trim removed 10 bases at V and 0 bases at J, leaving 8 bases unmatched. CDR3 DNA: TGTGCCATACGGACAGGAAACCTGAACACTGAAGCTTTCTTT. It encodes CAIRTGNLNTEAFF.

This clonotype appeared many times. The chain joins TRBV4-1 to TRBJ2-5; D call uncertain. CDR3 length: 15 amino acids. Between the trimmed V and J ends, which lost 0 bases and 1 base, there was a span of 9 bases. Germline V gene lookup returns CDR1 MGHRA and CDR2 YSYEKL. The CDR3 sequence: CASSQDWAVQETQYF. Here the CDR3 DNA reads TGCGCCAGCAGCCAAGATTGGGCGGTCCAAGAGACCCAGTACTTC.

This clonotype was seen many times. Written as DNA, the CDR3 is TGCGCCAGCAGCTCCGGGACTAGGAGCACCTACGAGCAGTACTTC. Protein product: CASSSGTRSTYEQYF. The chain links TRBV5-1 to TRBJ2-7; 8 nucleotides agree with TRBD2. CDR1 and CDR2 (germline): SGHRS, YFSETQ. CDR3 length: 15 residues. The V segment lost 3 bases and the J segment 2 bases; nucleotides outside the gene matches: 7.

In its sample, this clonotype was seen many times. The CDR3 here is CASSPGQIKYNEQFF. CDR3 sequence (DNA): TGTGCCAGCAGTCCCGGGCAGATCAAATACAATGAGCAGTTCTTC. The chain combines TRBV12-3 or TRBV12-4 with TRBJ2-1; no clear D gene. This CDR3 region has 15 residues. V shed 5 bases and J shed 4 bases, with 15 bases lying between them.

This clonotype appeared a few times. V is TRBV6-4 and J is TRBJ2-2; TRBD2 matches 16 bases. Germline V gene data show CDR1 as MRHNA and CDR2 as SNTAGT. The V gene end was trimmed by 0 bases and the J gene end by 5 bases; junction bases not matched to a gene: 3. The CDR3 runs 18 residues. The CDR3 bases are TGTGCCAGCAGTGACTCGGGACTAGCGGGAGGGCCAACCGGGGAGCTGTTTTTT. The encoded protein is CASSDSGLAGGPTGELFF.

This clonotype turned up a few times. The chain joins TRBV19 to TRBJ2-1; the D gene could be TRBD1 or TRBD2 (7 bases each). V was clipped by 8 bases and J by 4 bases, with 15 bases between them. This CDR3 spans 14 amino acids. CDR1 is LNHDA, CDR2 SQIVND, per germline (reference sequence). The chain's CDR3 is CASDQGGVYNEQFF. CDR3 nucleotide sequence: TGTGCCAGTGACCAGGGGGGGGTATACAATGAGCAGTTCTTC.

This clonotype was picked up many times. Sequence at one end of the junction differs from germline and may be a read error. The chain uses TRBV12-3 or TRBV12-4 and TRBJ2-4, with 7 bases lining up with TRBD2. This CDR3 region has 12 residues. CDR3 residues: CASSLADREKYF. The DNA for the CDR3 is TGTGCCAGCAGTCTAGCGGACCGCGAAAAGTACTTC.

This clonotype was detected many times. The V and J genes are TRBV6-4 and TRBJ2-3, with D perhaps matching TRBD1 (5 bases). The germline V gene has CDR1 MRHNA and CDR2 SNTAGT. The CDR3 consists of 16 residues. With 5 bases removed from V and 3 bases from J, the gap between germline ends came to 18 bases. Written as DNA, the CDR3 is TGTGCCAGCAGTCCCAACCCGAGCAGGGTAACAGATACGCAGTATTTT. This gives the protein CASSPNPSRVTDTQYF.

For this clonotype: A much bigger clone sits one base away, suggesting this may be a read error. The rearrangement uses TRBV20-1 and TRBJ2-7; 9 positions agree with TRBD1. The germline V gene encodes CDR1 DFQATT and CDR2 SNEGSKA (reference sequence). This CDR3 contains 18 residues. The CDR3 sequence: CCASISEGGDRVPYEQYF. Here the CDR3 DNA reads TGCTGTGCTAGTATCTCCGAAGGTGGGGACAGGGTCCCCTACGAGCAGTACTTC.

This clonotype was picked up a small number of times. CDR3 nucleotide sequence: TGTGCCACCAGCAGAGATCGCCGGGGCACCGGGGAGCTGTTTTTT. Protein sequence: CATSRDRRGTGELFF. This chain connects TRBV15 to TRBJ2-2; D perhaps matches TRBD2 (5 bases). Per the germline V gene, CDR1 is LNHNV and CDR2 is YYDKDF (reference sequence). This CDR3 comprises 15 residues. The V gene lost 0 bases and the J gene lost 4 bases, with 9 bases spanning the gap.

This clonotype was seen ten or more times. The rearrangement uses TRBV6-5 and TRBJ2-1; 9 bases map to TRBD1. CDR3 length equals 15 residues. The germline CDR1 and CDR2 sequences are MNHEY and SVGAGI. Trimming cost V 2 bases and J 4 bases; bases outside gene matches: 3. The CDR3 DNA reads TGTGCCAGCAGTTACGCACAGGGGGCGTACAATGAGCAGTTCTTC. Amino acid sequence: CASSYAQGAYNEQFF.

This clonotype turned up a few times. The chain combines TRBV11-3 with TRBJ2-1; D uncertain. Trimming took off 3 bases at V and 4 bases at J, with 7 bases between the two ends. The CDR3 covers 13 residues. The V gene's germline CDR1 is SGHNT and CDR2 YENEEA. The CDR3 nucleotides read TGTGCCAGCAGCTTGAGAAAATACAATGAGCAGTTCTTC. The encoded protein is CASSLRKYNEQFF. The entire variable domain, with the rest obtained from reference TRBV11-3 and TRBJ2-1, is as follows: EAGVVQSPRYKIIEKKQPVAFWCNPISGHNTLYWYLQNLGQGPELLIRYENEEAVDDSQLPKDRFSAERLKGVDSTLKIQPAELGDSAVYLCASSLRKYNEQFFGPGTRLTVL.

J is TRBJ2-1 and V is TRBV5-8; no firm D call. Germline lookup yields CDR1 SGHTS and CDR2 YDEGEE. This CDR3 has 13 residues. Trimming stripped 4 bases from V and 4 bases from J, with 9 bases between. The CDR3 coding sequence is TGTGCCAGCAGCCCCGACTTATACAATGAGCAGTTCTTC. It yields the protein CASSPDLYNEQFF.

This clonotype appeared many times. The gene calls are TRBV4-1 and TRBJ1-5; no definite D call. V was trimmed by 0 bases and J by 6 bases, leaving 12 bases between them. The germline V gene has CDR1 MGHRA and CDR2 YSYEKL. The CDR3 runs 15 residues. CDR3 protein: CASSQEEGWSQPQHF. CDR3 nucleotides: TGCGCCAGCAGCCAAGAGGAGGGTTGGAGTCAGCCCCAGCATTTT.